This T cell receptor (beta chain) was captured by sequencing in a study of T cell changes during pregnancy in multiple sclerosis. Produced via immunoSEQ multiplex PCR; TCRdb's table is partial and in-frame only. The data contain tens of thousands of clones, 91% of them singletons. V lost 5 bases to trimming and J lost 4 bases, with 14 bases between them. CDR1 is LGHNT, CDR2 FRNRAP, per germline. This CDR3 contains 14 residues. The sample consisted of peripheral blood, taken in the third trimester of pregnancy. The rearrangement uses TRBV12-5 and TRBJ1-1; TRBD1 might be the D (5 bases). The sequence was collected from a female donor in good health, enrolled as a control in a pregnancy study. CDR3 nucleotide sequence: TGTGCTAGTGGTCCCCACGGGGGTTCCACTGAAGCTTTCTTT. Protein: CASGPHGGSTEAFF.